The rows below give T cell receptor beta chains drawn from one sample of a study of vaccination effects on CD4 cells after COVID-19. This table comes from immunoSEQ multiplex PCR, and its TCRdb copy is limited to in-frame clones, with some not included. The sample consists of 25,000 to 35,000 clones, roughly 74% of them appearing once. Antigen specificity for these receptors is unknown. Source: CD4+ T cells from PBMCs cultured without peptide, taken after COVID-19 vaccination. These receptors all come from a human donor who received a COVID-19 vaccine. Both conserved end residues are part of each CDR3. D genes are given only for firm matches. Expanded clones are given a class, and other clones once, few, many or no size at all.

d_gene	v_gene	abundance	len	j_gene	CDR3nt	CDR3aa
TRBD1	TRBV28	.	12	TRBJ1-2	TGTGCCAGCAGACAGGGGGCTAGGTCCTACACCTTC	CASRQGARSYTF
.	TRBV7-2	.	11	TRBJ2-7	TGTGCCAGCAGCTTGACCTACGAGCAGTACTTC	CASSLTYEQYF
.	TRBV19	.	11	TRBJ2-3	TGTGCCAGTAGTATGGGAGATACGCAGTATTTT	CASSMGDTQYF
.	TRBV20-1	.	10	TRBJ2-1	TGCAGTGCTAGCCGGGTTGAGCAGTTCTTC	CSASRVEQFF
.	TRBV9	few	12	TRBJ1-2	TGTGCCAGCAGAAAGGGAGGGGATGGCTACACCTTC	CASRKGGDGYTF
TRBD2	TRBV18	.	15	TRBJ2-7	TGTGCCAGCTCACCACTAGCGGGAGATACCTACGAGCAGTACTTC	CASSPLAGDTYEQYF
.	TRBV28	once	14	TRBJ2-6	TGTGCCAGCAGTTTTCCGGCTGGGGCCAACGTCCTGACTTTC	CASSFPAGANVLTF
.	TRBV6-2/TRBV6-3	.	14	TRBJ1-3	TGTGCCAGCAGTACGACATACTCTGGAAACACCATATATTTT	CASSTTYSGNTIYF
.	TRBV9	.	14	TRBJ2-5	TGTGCCAGCAGCCCGTGGGGGAACCAAGAGACCCAGTACTTC	CASSPWGNQETQYF
.	TRBV2	.	13	TRBJ1-1	TGTGCCAGCAGTGGGGGAGTAGGCACTGAAGCTTTCTTT	CASSGGVGTEAFF
TRBD2	TRBV6-2/TRBV6-3	few	14	TRBJ2-7	TGTGCCAGCAGTTACCCCCGACTAGCTAGGAAGCAGTACTTC	CASSYPRLARKQYF
.	TRBV19	once	13	TRBJ2-7	TGTGCCAGTAGTATCGGAGGGGACTACGAGCAGTACTTC	CASSIGGDYEQYF
.	TRBV12-2	.	14	TRBJ1-6	TGTGCAAGTCGCTTCGACTCAGGAGATTCACCCCTCCACTTT	CASRFDSGDSPLHF
.	TRBV4-2	.	16	TRBJ2-2	TGTGCCAGCAGCCGAGAGCAGGGGCGTAACACCGGGGAGCTGTTTTTT	CASSREQGRNTGELFF
TRBD2	TRBV24-1	few	15	TRBJ2-5	TGTGCCACCAGTGACGGGACTAGCGGGGCTGAGACCCAGTACTTC	CATSDGTSGAETQYF
.	TRBV5-1	.	11	TRBJ2-3	TGCGCCAGCAGCCTCAGGGATACGCAGTATTTT	CASSLRDTQYF
.	TRBV3-1/TRBV3-2	.	13	TRBJ1-1	TGTGCCAGCAGCCAAGACCTAAGGACTGAAGCTTTCTTT	CASSQDLRTEAFF
TRBD1	TRBV7-2	.	13	TRBJ1-2	TGTGCCAGCAGCCCCGGACAGGCGCGGGGCTACACCTTC	CASSPGQARGYTF
TRBD2	TRBV24-1	.	15	TRBJ2-3	TGTGCCACCAGTGATTCCGGGACTAGCGCCTCTACGCAGTATTTT	CATSDSGTSASTQYF
TRBD2	TRBV6-5	.	16	TRBJ2-5	TGTGCCAGCAGTTACTCGACTAGCGGGGGACAAGAGACCCAGTACTTC	CASSYSTSGGQETQYF
TRBD2	TRBV13	.	15	TRBJ2-1	TGTGCCAGCAGCTTAGTAGCGGGGGCATATTATGAGCAGTTCTTC	CASSLVAGAYYEQFF
.	TRBV23-1	.	17	TRBJ2-5	TGCGCCAGCAGTATCACAGGGAGTAGCGCGACCCAAGAGACCCAGTACTTC	CASSITGSSATQETQYF
TRBD2	TRBV7-9	.	17	TRBJ2-3	TGTGCCAGCAGCATTCTCCTAGGCCGGGGGGGCACAGATACGCAGTATTTT	CASSILLGRGGTDTQYF
.	TRBV28	.	15	TRBJ1-6	TGTGCCAGCAGTGAGGGGACAAATCAGAATTCACCCCTCCACTTT	CASSEGTNQNSPLHF
.	TRBV20-1	.	10	TRBJ2-3	TGCAGTGCTAGTGCACATACGCAGTATTTT	CSASAHTQYF
TRBD1	TRBV5-1	.	15	TRBJ1-2	TGCGCCAGCAGCTCTAAACCGGGACAGGGAACCGGCTACACCTTC	CASSSKPGQGTGYTF
.	TRBV4-1	.	18	TRBJ2-3	TGCGCCAGCAGCCAAGCCCTGGGGGGGCGGGTGAATACAGATACGCAGTATTTT	CASSQALGGRVNTDTQYF
TRBD1	TRBV18	.	15	TRBJ1-3	TGTGCCAGCTCACCTATGGACAGGGGATCGGGCACCATATATTTT	CASSPMDRGSGTIYF
.	TRBV2	few	14	TRBJ2-1	TGTGCCAGCAGGGGAACCAGCTCCTACAATGAGCAGTTCTTC	CASRGTSSYNEQFF
.	TRBV3-1/TRBV3-2	.	15	TRBJ1-1	TGTGCCAGCAGTCGTGCCGGAAGTATGAACACTGAAGCTTTCTTT	CASSRAGSMNTEAFF
.	TRBV19	once	13	TRBJ1-5	TGTGCCAGTAGTACCAGGGTCGGTCAGCCCCAGCATTTT	CASSTRVGQPQHF
.	TRBV6-5	.	13	TRBJ1-1	TGTGCCAGCAGTTGGGGCCAGAACACTGAAGCTTTCTTT	CASSWGQNTEAFF
.	TRBV9	few	15	TRBJ2-2	TGTGCCAGCAGCGTAGGAGGGGACGACACCGGGGAGCTGTTTTTT	CASSVGGDDTGELFF
TRBD1	TRBV2	.	16	TRBJ1-4	TGTGCCAGCCAAAGCCTTCTGGGACAGGGGAAGGAAAAACTGTTTTTT	CASQSLLGQGKEKLFF
TRBD1	TRBV4-1	.	17	TRBJ1-2	TGCGCCAGCAGCCAATCCATTTCGGGACAGGTGAACTATGGCTACACCTTC	CASSQSISGQVNYGYTF
TRBD1	TRBV25-1	few	13	TRBJ1-2	TGTGCCAGCAGTGAATCGTGGGACAGTCTCTACACCTTC	CASSESWDSLYTF
.	TRBV5-6	.	14	TRBJ1-2	TGTGCCAGCAGCTTTTCAGCATTTGCCTATGGCTACACCTTC	CASSFSAFAYGYTF
TRBD2	TRBV5-1	.	16	TRBJ2-7	TGCGCCAGCAGCTCAGGGACTAGCGGGAGCTCCTACGAGCAGTACTTC	CASSSGTSGSSYEQYF
.	TRBV3-1/TRBV3-2	.	16	TRBJ1-1	TGTGCCAGCAGCCTCCACGGGGGCGGGCTGAACACTGAAGCTTTCTTT	CASSLHGGGLNTEAFF
.	TRBV28	.	14	TRBJ2-7	TGTGCCAGCAGTTTCGGGCAGACTAGTAGTGAGCAGTACTTC	CASSFGQTSSEQYF
TRBD1	TRBV27	few	14	TRBJ1-5	TGTGCCAGCAGCCGGGGACAGGGGAATCAGCCCCAGCATTTT	CASSRGQGNQPQHF
.	TRBV20-1	once	11	TRBJ2-7	TGCAGTGCTAGAGACGGGCTCTCGTGGTACTTC	CSARDGLSWYF
.	TRBV18	few	17	TRBJ1-2	TGTGCCAGCTCACCAGGCGGGGGGGCCCCTGTGGACTATGGCTACACCTTC	CASSPGGGAPVDYGYTF
TRBD1	TRBV18	.	15	TRBJ2-1	TGTGCCAGCTCCCTCGGGACAGGGGCCTACAATGAGCAGTTCTTC	CASSLGTGAYNEQFF
TRBD2	TRBV19	.	19	TRBJ2-4	TGTGCCAGTAGTATAGATGGACTAGCGGGGAGCCTAGCCAAAAACATTCAGTACTTC	CASSIDGLAGSLAKNIQYF